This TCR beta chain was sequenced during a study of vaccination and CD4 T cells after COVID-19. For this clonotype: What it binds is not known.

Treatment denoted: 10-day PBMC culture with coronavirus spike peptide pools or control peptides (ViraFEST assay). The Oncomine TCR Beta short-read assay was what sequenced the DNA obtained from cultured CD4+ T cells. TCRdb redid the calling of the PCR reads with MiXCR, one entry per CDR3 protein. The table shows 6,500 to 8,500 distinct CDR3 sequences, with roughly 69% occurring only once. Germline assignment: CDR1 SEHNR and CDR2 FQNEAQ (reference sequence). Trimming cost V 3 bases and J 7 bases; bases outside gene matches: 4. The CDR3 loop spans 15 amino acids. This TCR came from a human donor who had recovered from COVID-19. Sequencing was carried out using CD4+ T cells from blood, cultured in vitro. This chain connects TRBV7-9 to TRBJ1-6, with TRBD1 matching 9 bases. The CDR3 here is CASSFRDRENSPLHF. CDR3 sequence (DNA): TGTGCCAGCAGCTTCCGGGACAGGGAAAATTCACCCCTCCACTTT.